Listed below are T cell receptor beta chains from one sample, sequenced in a study of blood T cell repertoires in COVID-19. Some clones are missing from TCRdb's copy, which holds only in-frame ones; the method was immunoSEQ multiplex PCR. The data contain 310,000 or so clones, 86% of them singletons. The sequenced material came from PBMCs or T cells enriched from blood (not recorded which). These TCRs come from a woman aged 18-29 years who had recovered from COVID-19. Each CDR3 is given with its conserved first and last residue. A D gene is named only where the DNA matches it firmly. Size is stated for part of the rows, as once, few or many counts, or as a class when the clone is expanded.

CDR3aa: CAWSVWGAGGTEQFF
CDR3nt: TGTGCCTGGAGTGTGTGGGGAGCGGGGGGGACTGAGCAGTTCTTC
j_gene: TRBJ2-1
abundance: NA
v_gene: TRBV30
d_gene: TRBD2

CDR3aa: CASNAGGLNTEAFF
CDR3nt: TGTGCCAGCAACGCTGGAGGTTTGAACACTGAAGCTTTCTTT
j_gene: TRBJ1-1
abundance: NA
v_gene: TRBV13
d_gene: NA

CDR3aa: CASSQDYSGQGYEQYF
CDR3nt: TGTGCCAGCAGCCAAGATTATTCGGGACAGGGATACGAGCAGTACTTC
j_gene: TRBJ2-7
abundance: NA
v_gene: TRBV14
d_gene: TRBD1

CDR3aa: CASSVPSSYNEQFF
CDR3nt: TGTGCCAGCAGTGTACCCAGCTCCTACAATGAGCAGTTCTTC
j_gene: TRBJ2-1
abundance: NA
v_gene: TRBV28
d_gene: NA

CDR3aa: CASRVTGRRFSGANVLTF
CDR3nt: TGTGCCAGCAGGGTCACAGGACGGCGATTCTCTGGGGCCAACGTCCTGACTTTC
j_gene: TRBJ2-6
abundance: NA
v_gene: TRBV28
d_gene: NA

CDR3aa: CAWSSASGRRGEQFF
CDR3nt: TGTGCCTGGAGTTCAGCTAGCGGGAGAAGGGGTGAGCAGTTCTTC
j_gene: TRBJ2-1
abundance: NA
v_gene: TRBV30
d_gene: TRBD2

CDR3aa: CASSLTQRSGQNYGYTF
CDR3nt: TGTGCCAGCAGCTTAACTCAACGATCGGGACAGAACTATGGCTACACCTTC
j_gene: TRBJ1-2
abundance: NA
v_gene: TRBV7-8
d_gene: TRBD1

CDR3aa: CASSLGASGGPSSYEQYF
CDR3nt: TGCGCCAGCAGCTTGGGGGCTAGCGGGGGGCCAAGCTCCTACGAGCAGTACTTC
j_gene: TRBJ2-7
abundance: NA
v_gene: TRBV5-1
d_gene: TRBD2

CDR3aa: CASSFSGRGGGYTF
CDR3nt: TGTGCCAGCAGTTTTTCCGGCCGAGGGGGTGGCTACACCTTC
j_gene: TRBJ1-2
abundance: NA
v_gene: TRBV27
d_gene: NA

CDR3aa: CASSQGVGNQPQHF
CDR3nt: TGCGCCAGCAGTCAGGGGGTCGGCAATCAGCCCCAGCATTTT
j_gene: TRBJ1-5
abundance: NA
v_gene: TRBV10-2
d_gene: TRBD1

CDR3aa: CASSLGTGAAQYF
CDR3nt: TGTGCCAGCAGTCTAGGGACAGGGGCCGCGCAGTACTTC
j_gene: TRBJ2-7
abundance: NA
v_gene: TRBV27
d_gene: TRBD1

CDR3aa: CASSIGGLAGGYEQYF
CDR3nt: TGTGCCAGCAGCATAGGGGGACTAGCGGGAGGCTACGAGCAGTACTTC
j_gene: TRBJ2-7
abundance: NA
v_gene: TRBV5-4
d_gene: TRBD2

CDR3aa: CASSLDRAETQYF
CDR3nt: TGTGCCAGCAGTTTGGACAGGGCCGAGACCCAGTACTTC
j_gene: TRBJ2-5
abundance: NA
v_gene: TRBV6-5
d_gene: TRBD1

CDR3aa: CASSSDGQGATDTQYF
CDR3nt: TGTGCCAGCAGCTCCGACGGACAGGGGGCCACAGATACGCAGTATTTT
j_gene: TRBJ2-3
abundance: few
v_gene: TRBV11-3
d_gene: TRBD1

CDR3aa: CASSLGLFYEQYF
CDR3nt: TGTGCCAGCAGCTTGGGACTCTTCTACGAGCAGTACTTC
j_gene: TRBJ2-7
abundance: NA
v_gene: TRBV27
d_gene: NA

CDR3aa: CASSAGRARRGYTF
CDR3nt: TGTGCCAGTAGTGCGGGACGGGCTCGTAGGGGCTACACCTTC
j_gene: TRBJ1-2
abundance: NA
v_gene: TRBV19
d_gene: NA

CDR3aa: CASSILAGGDTQYF
CDR3nt: TGTGCCAGTAGTATCCTAGCGGGTGGGGATACGCAGTATTTT
j_gene: TRBJ2-3
abundance: NA
v_gene: TRBV19
d_gene: TRBD2

CDR3aa: CASSVGGGPSHEQYF
CDR3nt: TGTGCCAGCAGCGTAGGCGGGGGCCCATCCCACGAGCAGTACTTC
j_gene: TRBJ2-7
abundance: few
v_gene: TRBV9
d_gene: NA

CDR3aa: CAWSVLGPQFF
CDR3nt: TGTGCCTGGAGCGTCCTGGGCCCTCAGTTCTTC
j_gene: TRBJ2-1
abundance: NA
v_gene: TRBV30
d_gene: NA

CDR3aa: CASSEGPPGQGTNEKLFF
CDR3nt: TGTGCCAGCAGTGAAGGCCCCCCGGGACAGGGAACTAATGAAAAACTGTTTTTT
j_gene: TRBJ1-4
abundance: NA
v_gene: TRBV6-1
d_gene: TRBD1

CDR3aa: CASSRLGDEQYF
CDR3nt: TGCGCCAGCAGCCGGCTTGGAGATGAGCAGTACTTC
j_gene: TRBJ2-7
abundance: NA
v_gene: TRBV5-1
d_gene: NA

CDR3aa: CASSMAPSANTGELFF
CDR3nt: TGTGCCAGTAGTATGGCACCCTCCGCGAACACCGGGGAGCTGTTTTTT
j_gene: TRBJ2-2
abundance: NA
v_gene: TRBV19
d_gene: NA

CDR3aa: CASSLGLSGTVIQETQYF
CDR3nt: TGTGCCAGCAGCTTAGGTCTATCCGGGACAGTGATTCAAGAGACCCAGTACTTC
j_gene: TRBJ2-5
abundance: NA
v_gene: TRBV5-5
d_gene: TRBD1

CDR3aa: CASSWAGGADTQYF
CDR3nt: TGTGCCAGCAGTTGGGCAGGGGGTGCAGATACGCAGTATTTT
j_gene: TRBJ2-3
abundance: NA
v_gene: TRBV2
d_gene: TRBD1

CDR3aa: CASSKEQGAYTEAFF
CDR3nt: TGTGCCAGCAGCAAAGAACAGGGGGCGTATACTGAAGCTTTCTTT
j_gene: TRBJ1-1
abundance: NA
v_gene: TRBV21-1
d_gene: NA

CDR3aa: CASRSLAGDRDTQYF
CDR3nt: TGTGCCAGCAGGTCACTAGCGGGAGACAGGGATACGCAGTATTTT
j_gene: TRBJ2-3
abundance: few
v_gene: TRBV11-2
d_gene: TRBD2

CDR3aa: CASSQLEGGDTEAFF
CDR3nt: TGCGCCAGCAGCCAACTGGAGGGAGGGGACACTGAAGCTTTCTTT
j_gene: TRBJ1-1
abundance: NA
v_gene: TRBV4-1
d_gene: NA

CDR3aa: CASSMRETEAFF
CDR3nt: TGTGCCAGTAGTATGAGGGAGACTGAAGCTTTCTTT
j_gene: TRBJ1-1
abundance: NA
v_gene: TRBV19
d_gene: NA

CDR3aa: CASSRGQTNQPQHF
CDR3nt: TGTGCCAGCAGCCGGGGACAGACAAATCAGCCCCAGCATTTT
j_gene: TRBJ1-5
abundance: NA
v_gene: TRBV3-1/TRBV3-2
d_gene: TRBD1

CDR3aa: CAWSEEDRAAFF
CDR3nt: TGTGCCTGGAGTGAGGAGGACAGGGCCGCTTTCTTT
j_gene: TRBJ1-1
abundance: NA
v_gene: TRBV30
d_gene: TRBD1

CDR3aa: CASGFADGTVYGYTF
CDR3nt: TGTGCCAGCGGGTTTGCCGACGGGACAGTCTATGGCTACACCTTC
j_gene: TRBJ1-2
abundance: NA
v_gene: TRBV28
d_gene: TRBD1

CDR3aa: CASSLSGLQTEAFF
CDR3nt: TGCGCCAGCAGCTTGAGCGGCCTACAAACTGAAGCTTTCTTT
j_gene: TRBJ1-1
abundance: NA
v_gene: TRBV5-1
d_gene: NA

CDR3aa: CASSEGQGVGGYTF
CDR3nt: TGTGCCAGCAGTGAGGGACAGGGCGTCGGTGGCTACACCTTC
j_gene: TRBJ1-2
abundance: NA
v_gene: TRBV2
d_gene: TRBD1

CDR3aa: CAIGLAFYNEQFF
CDR3nt: TGTGCCATAGGACTAGCGTTCTACAATGAGCAGTTCTTC
j_gene: TRBJ2-1
abundance: NA
v_gene: TRBV2
d_gene: TRBD2

CDR3aa: CASSHVAYEQYF
CDR3nt: TGTGCCAGCAGCCACGTCGCCTACGAGCAGTACTTC
j_gene: TRBJ2-7
abundance: NA
v_gene: TRBV3-1/TRBV3-2
d_gene: NA

CDR3aa: CASSQEGVGGQGTGELFF
CDR3nt: TGCGCCAGCAGCCAAGAAGGCGTCGGGGGGCAGGGCACCGGGGAGCTGTTTTTT
j_gene: TRBJ2-2
abundance: NA
v_gene: TRBV4-1
d_gene: NA

CDR3aa: CAWSKDSWQYF
CDR3nt: TGTGCCTGGAGTAAGGACAGTTGGCAGTACTTC
j_gene: TRBJ2-7
abundance: NA
v_gene: TRBV30
d_gene: NA

CDR3aa: CASSHKALAGADTQYF
CDR3nt: TGTGCCAGCTCCCACAAGGCGCTAGCGGGGGCAGATACGCAGTATTTT
j_gene: TRBJ2-3
abundance: NA
v_gene: TRBV21-1
d_gene: NA

CDR3aa: CASSEDQWFASGGYEQYF
CDR3nt: TGTGCCAGCAGTGAAGACCAGTGGTTCGCTAGCGGGGGATACGAGCAGTACTTC
j_gene: TRBJ2-7
abundance: NA
v_gene: TRBV6-1
d_gene: TRBD2

CDR3aa: CASSLQSGDGPQHF
CDR3nt: TGTGCCAGCAGCTTACAATCCGGGGATGGGCCCCAGCATTTT
j_gene: TRBJ1-5
abundance: NA
v_gene: TRBV7-2
d_gene: NA

CDR3aa: CASSLGSRGMNTEAFF
CDR3nt: TGTGCCAGCAGCTTAGGGTCAAGAGGAATGAACACTGAAGCTTTCTTT
j_gene: TRBJ1-1
abundance: NA
v_gene: TRBV11-3
d_gene: NA

CDR3aa: CASSEALGGSYGYTF
CDR3nt: TGTGCCAGCAGTGAAGCACTAGGGGGCAGCTATGGCTACACCTTC
j_gene: TRBJ1-2
abundance: NA
v_gene: TRBV6-1
d_gene: TRBD1

CDR3aa: CASSRAFQETQYF
CDR3nt: TGTGCCAGTAGTAGAGCGTTCCAAGAGACCCAGTACTTC
j_gene: TRBJ2-5
abundance: NA
v_gene: TRBV19
d_gene: NA

CDR3aa: CASSLGGQGNEQYF
CDR3nt: TGCGCCAGCAGCTTGGGGGGACAGGGGAACGAGCAGTACTTC
j_gene: TRBJ2-7
abundance: once
v_gene: TRBV5-1
d_gene: TRBD1

CDR3aa: CASSYRGALNYGYTF
CDR3nt: TGTGCCAGCAGTTACAGGGGAGCCCTCAACTATGGCTACACCTTC
j_gene: TRBJ1-2
abundance: NA
v_gene: TRBV28
d_gene: TRBD1

CDR3aa: CASRSQGITNYGYTF
CDR3nt: TGTGCCAGCAGGTCACAGGGGATTACTAACTATGGCTACACCTTC
j_gene: TRBJ1-2
abundance: NA
v_gene: TRBV28
d_gene: TRBD1

CDR3aa: CASSPQGSGGPDTQYF
CDR3nt: TGTGCCAGCTCACCCCAGGGTAGCGGGGGACCAGATACGCAGTATTTT
j_gene: TRBJ2-3
abundance: NA
v_gene: TRBV18
d_gene: TRBD2

CDR3aa: CASSRGSGQNSYNEQFF
CDR3nt: TGTGCCAGCAGCAGGGGGTCGGGACAAAACTCCTACAATGAGCAGTTCTTC
j_gene: TRBJ2-1
abundance: NA
v_gene: TRBV11-2
d_gene: NA

CDR3aa: CASSLRPGTAAKATNEKLFF
CDR3nt: TGCGCCAGCAGCTTGAGGCCGGGGACAGCAGCAAAAGCAACTAATGAAAAACTGTTTTTT
j_gene: TRBJ1-4
abundance: NA
v_gene: TRBV5-1
d_gene: TRBD1

CDR3aa: CAWSPTGSQPQHF
CDR3nt: TGTGCCTGGAGTCCGACAGGGAGTCAGCCCCAGCATTTT
j_gene: TRBJ1-5
abundance: NA
v_gene: TRBV30
d_gene: TRBD1

CDR3aa: CASSEDLTGDSPLHF
CDR3nt: TGTGCCAGCAGTGAAGATTTGACAGGGGATTCACCCCTCCACTTT
j_gene: TRBJ1-6
abundance: NA
v_gene: TRBV6-1
d_gene: TRBD1

CDR3aa: CASSLRQGNYEQYF
CDR3nt: TGCGCCAGCAGCTTACGACAGGGGAACTACGAGCAGTACTTC
j_gene: TRBJ2-7
abundance: NA
v_gene: TRBV5-1
d_gene: TRBD1